This is a list of T cell receptor beta chains from one sample in a study of T cell responses to AZD1222 COVID-19 vaccine. Repertoires were generated with immunoSEQ multiplex PCR, while TCRdb's copy carries only in-frame clones and drops some. The table has more than 250,000 clones, 90% to 95% seen once. The source material was peripheral blood, sampled on day 0 of AZD1222 vaccination. These receptors came from an adult in good health. CDR3s include the opening cysteine and the closing phenylalanine or tryptophan. Fields, in order: clone size, V gene, D gene, J gene, CDR3 protein, CDR3 DNA. The D gene is left open where the match is weak. Rows give clone size only sometimes, using once, few, many, or a class for an expanded clone.

clone size: NA
V gene: TRBV3-1/TRBV3-2
D gene: NA
J gene: TRBJ2-7
CDR3 protein: CASSKRGGITYEQYF
CDR3 DNA: TGTGCCAGCAGCAAAAGAGGCGGGATTACCTACGAGCAGTACTTC

clone size: NA
V gene: TRBV18
D gene: NA
J gene: TRBJ2-1
CDR3 protein: CASSPPTGTQGNEQFF
CDR3 DNA: TGTGCCAGCTCACCACCGACGGGGACTCAGGGCAATGAGCAGTTCTTC

clone size: NA
V gene: TRBV10-3
D gene: NA
J gene: TRBJ1-6
CDR3 protein: CAISESGLSAPLHF
CDR3 DNA: TGTGCCATCAGTGAGTCGGGGCTATCGGCACCCCTCCACTTT

clone size: NA
V gene: TRBV4-1
D gene: NA
J gene: TRBJ1-5
CDR3 protein: CASSQGGNLGDQPQHF
CDR3 DNA: TGCGCCAGCAGCCAAGGTGGCAATCTCGGGGATCAGCCCCAGCATTTT

clone size: NA
V gene: TRBV2
D gene: TRBD2
J gene: TRBJ2-1
CDR3 protein: CASSAGGAGINNEQFF
CDR3 DNA: TGTGCCAGCAGTGCCGGGGGAGCGGGGATTAACAATGAGCAGTTCTTC

clone size: NA
V gene: TRBV5-8
D gene: TRBD1
J gene: TRBJ2-1
CDR3 protein: CASSADRGRGDEQFF
CDR3 DNA: TGTGCCAGCAGCGCGGACAGGGGGCGTGGGGATGAGCAGTTCTTC

clone size: NA
V gene: TRBV5-1
D gene: TRBD1
J gene: TRBJ2-3
CDR3 protein: CASSSPTEQLGLKTGGDTQYF
CDR3 DNA: TGCGCCAGCAGCTCCCCTACGGAGCAATTAGGACTAAAAACAGGGGGGGATACGCAGTATTTT

clone size: NA
V gene: TRBV5-1
D gene: TRBD1
J gene: TRBJ1-1
CDR3 protein: CASSLGGGNTEALF
CDR3 DNA: TGCGCCAGCAGCTTAGGGGGCGGGAACACTGAAGCTCTCTTT

clone size: once
V gene: TRBV5-1
D gene: NA
J gene: TRBJ1-5
CDR3 protein: CASSLGWTESNQPQHF
CDR3 DNA: TGCGCCAGCAGCTTGGGTTGGACTGAAAGCAATCAGCCCCAGCATTTT

clone size: NA
V gene: TRBV7-6
D gene: TRBD1
J gene: TRBJ2-7
CDR3 protein: CASSSTLQGISYEQYF
CDR3 DNA: TGTGCCAGCAGCTCTACATTACAGGGGATCTCCTACGAGCAGTACTTC

clone size: NA
V gene: TRBV24-1
D gene: TRBD1
J gene: TRBJ1-5
CDR3 protein: CATSQGQAVQPQHF
CDR3 DNA: TGTGCCACCAGCCAAGGACAGGCGGTTCAGCCCCAGCATTTT

clone size: NA
V gene: TRBV2
D gene: NA
J gene: TRBJ1-5
CDR3 protein: CASSRVPSEPQHF
CDR3 DNA: TGTGCCAGCAGTCGCGTCCCTTCTGAGCCCCAGCATTTT

clone size: NA
V gene: TRBV4-1
D gene: NA
J gene: TRBJ2-7
CDR3 protein: CASSQDSREQYF
CDR3 DNA: TGCGCCAGCAGCCAAGACAGTCGCGAGCAGTACTTC

clone size: NA
V gene: TRBV27
D gene: NA
J gene: TRBJ1-5
CDR3 protein: CASSREGNQPQHF
CDR3 DNA: TGTGCCAGCAGTAGGGAGGGCAATCAGCCCCAGCATTTT

clone size: NA
V gene: TRBV28
D gene: NA
J gene: TRBJ1-3
CDR3 protein: CASSLVSGNTIYF
CDR3 DNA: TGTGCCAGCAGTTTGGTTTCTGGAAACACCATATATTTT

clone size: NA
V gene: TRBV6-5
D gene: NA
J gene: TRBJ1-6
CDR3 protein: CASSPFSGSPLHF
CDR3 DNA: TGTGCCAGCAGCCCCTTTAGTGGTTCACCCCTCCACTTT

clone size: NA
V gene: TRBV4-3
D gene: NA
J gene: TRBJ2-3
CDR3 protein: CASSQQSSREGTDTQYF
CDR3 DNA: TGCGCCAGCAGCCAACAATCATCTAGGGAGGGCACAGATACGCAGTATTTT

clone size: NA
V gene: TRBV5-6
D gene: NA
J gene: TRBJ1-2
CDR3 protein: CASSHPGRLPLSNYGYTF
CDR3 DNA: TGTGCCAGCAGCCATCCCGGGAGGCTCCCGCTTTCTAACTATGGCTACACCTTC

clone size: many
V gene: TRBV6-4
D gene: NA
J gene: TRBJ2-2
CDR3 protein: CASSDRDTGELFF
CDR3 DNA: TGTGCCAGCAGTGACAGGGACACCGGGGAGCTGTTTTTT

clone size: NA
V gene: TRBV27
D gene: NA
J gene: TRBJ2-6
CDR3 protein: CASSSDAPGSGANVLTF
CDR3 DNA: TGTGCCAGCAGTTCCGATGCACCCGGCTCTGGGGCCAACGTCCTGACTTTC

clone size: NA
V gene: TRBV7-9
D gene: NA
J gene: TRBJ1-1
CDR3 protein: CASSFTAGGTEAFF
CDR3 DNA: TGTGCCAGCAGCTTCACCGCCGGAGGGACTGAAGCTTTCTTT

clone size: NA
V gene: TRBV7-6
D gene: NA
J gene: TRBJ1-4
CDR3 protein: CASSRQAGATNEKLFF
CDR3 DNA: TGTGCCAGCAGCCGACAGGCAGGGGCAACTAATGAAAAACTGTTTTTT

clone size: NA
V gene: TRBV4-1
D gene: TRBD2
J gene: TRBJ2-7
CDR3 protein: CASARGSGGVYEQYF
CDR3 DNA: TGCGCCAGCGCCCGGGGGAGCGGGGGGGTCTACGAGCAGTACTTC

clone size: NA
V gene: TRBV6-5
D gene: NA
J gene: TRBJ1-5
CDR3 protein: CASRAPNQQPQHF
CDR3 DNA: TGTGCCAGCAGGGCCCCCAACCAGCAGCCCCAGCATTTT

clone size: NA
V gene: TRBV18
D gene: NA
J gene: TRBJ2-7
CDR3 protein: CASSPTKHPGGSYEQYF
CDR3 DNA: TGTGCCAGCTCACCCACGAAACACCCAGGAGGGTCCTACGAGCAGTACTTC

clone size: NA
V gene: TRBV5-1
D gene: TRBD2
J gene: TRBJ2-2
CDR3 protein: CASSTAGRDTGELFF
CDR3 DNA: TGCGCCAGCAGCACCGCCGGGAGGGACACCGGGGAGCTGTTTTTT

clone size: NA
V gene: TRBV5-1
D gene: TRBD2
J gene: TRBJ2-5
CDR3 protein: CASSPLRGDQETQYF
CDR3 DNA: TGCGCCAGCAGCCCCCTGCGGGGGGACCAAGAGACCCAGTACTTC

clone size: once
V gene: TRBV10-3
D gene: NA
J gene: TRBJ2-3
CDR3 protein: CAISRNSRGYTDTQYF
CDR3 DNA: TGTGCCATCAGTCGAAATTCGAGGGGGTACACAGATACGCAGTATTTT

clone size: once
V gene: TRBV4-3
D gene: NA
J gene: TRBJ2-5
CDR3 protein: CASSRDQGETQYF
CDR3 DNA: TGCGCCAGCAGCCGGGACCAGGGGGAGACCCAGTACTTC

clone size: NA
V gene: TRBV2
D gene: NA
J gene: TRBJ2-1
CDR3 protein: CATTFGANNEQFF
CDR3 DNA: TGTGCCACCACCTTCGGGGCTAACAATGAGCAGTTCTTC

clone size: NA
V gene: TRBV5-3
D gene: TRBD2
J gene: TRBJ2-5
CDR3 protein: CARSPLAGAQETQYF
CDR3 DNA: TGTGCCAGAAGCCCACTAGCGGGGGCCCAAGAGACCCAGTACTTC

clone size: NA
V gene: TRBV15
D gene: NA
J gene: TRBJ2-7
CDR3 protein: CATSRGGASSYEQYF
CDR3 DNA: TGTGCCACCAGCAGAGGGGGGGCTTCCTCCTACGAGCAGTACTTC

clone size: NA
V gene: TRBV11-3
D gene: TRBD1
J gene: TRBJ2-1
CDR3 protein: CASSRDREPSNEQFF
CDR3 DNA: TGTGCCAGCAGTCGTGACAGGGAGCCCTCTAATGAGCAGTTCTTC

clone size: NA
V gene: TRBV28
D gene: NA
J gene: TRBJ1-3
CDR3 protein: CASSLASGNTIYF
CDR3 DNA: TGTGCCAGCAGTTTGGCCTCTGGAAACACCATATATTTT

clone size: NA
V gene: TRBV10-2
D gene: TRBD2
J gene: TRBJ2-5
CDR3 protein: CASTPPGLAGQYQETQYF
CDR3 DNA: TGCGCCAGCACCCCCCCGGGACTAGCGGGGCAGTACCAAGAGACCCAGTACTTC

clone size: NA
V gene: TRBV5-6
D gene: NA
J gene: TRBJ2-3
CDR3 protein: CASSLGAETQYF
CDR3 DNA: TGTGCCAGCAGCTTGGGGGCGGAGACGCAGTATTTT

clone size: NA
V gene: TRBV5-1
D gene: NA
J gene: TRBJ2-7
CDR3 protein: CASSYSGQTYEQYF
CDR3 DNA: TGCGCCAGCAGCTATAGCGGACAAACTTACGAGCAGTACTTC

clone size: NA
V gene: TRBV10-3
D gene: TRBD1
J gene: TRBJ2-7
CDR3 protein: CAIGHGTETYEQYF
CDR3 DNA: TGTGCCATCGGCCACGGGACAGAAACCTACGAGCAGTACTTC

clone size: NA
V gene: TRBV7-8
D gene: NA
J gene: TRBJ2-7
CDR3 protein: CASSLARGRPYEQYF
CDR3 DNA: TGTGCCAGCAGCTTAGCGAGGGGTCGCCCCTACGAGCAGTACTTC

clone size: once
V gene: TRBV10-2
D gene: NA
J gene: TRBJ1-6
CDR3 protein: CASMDVYNSPLHF
CDR3 DNA: TGCGCCAGTATGGACGTCTATAATTCACCCCTCCACTTT

clone size: NA
V gene: TRBV6-5
D gene: NA
J gene: TRBJ2-7
CDR3 protein: CASSSRTGSSYEQYF
CDR3 DNA: TGTGCCAGCAGTTCGAGGACGGGGAGCTCCTACGAGCAGTACTTC

clone size: NA
V gene: TRBV19
D gene: NA
J gene: TRBJ1-5
CDR3 protein: CASSLSPLSNQPQHF
CDR3 DNA: TGTGCCAGTAGCCTTAGTCCGCTTAGCAATCAGCCCCAGCATTTT

clone size: NA
V gene: TRBV10-2
D gene: NA
J gene: TRBJ1-5
CDR3 protein: CASSGATLNQPQHF
CDR3 DNA: TGCGCCAGCAGTGGGGCGACTCTCAATCAGCCCCAGCATTTT

clone size: NA
V gene: TRBV5-1
D gene: NA
J gene: TRBJ2-1
CDR3 protein: CASSYSGDGYNEQFF
CDR3 DNA: TGCGCCAGCAGTTATTCCGGGGACGGGTACAATGAGCAGTTCTTC

clone size: NA
V gene: TRBV18
D gene: NA
J gene: TRBJ2-2
CDR3 protein: CASSPSRGLGELFF
CDR3 DNA: TGTGCCAGCTCACCGAGTCGGGGGCTTGGGGAGCTGTTTTTT

clone size: NA
V gene: TRBV19
D gene: NA
J gene: TRBJ1-5
CDR3 protein: CASSIRGAQPQHF
CDR3 DNA: TGTGCCAGTAGTATAAGAGGGGCACAGCCCCAGCATTTT

clone size: NA
V gene: TRBV5-1
D gene: TRBD2
J gene: TRBJ2-7
CDR3 protein: CASSLGVGTSYDEQYF
CDR3 DNA: TGCGCCAGCAGCTTGGGGGTAGGGACTAGCTACGACGAGCAGTACTTC

clone size: NA
V gene: TRBV11-2
D gene: TRBD2
J gene: TRBJ2-4
CDR3 protein: CASRSVRGGKNIQYF
CDR3 DNA: TGTGCCAGCCGTTCAGTACGCGGGGGCAAAAACATTCAGTACTTC

clone size: NA
V gene: TRBV28
D gene: NA
J gene: TRBJ1-4
CDR3 protein: CASSLGGTNEKLFF
CDR3 DNA: TGTGCCAGCTCCCTCGGGGGAACTAATGAAAAACTGTTTTTT

clone size: NA
V gene: TRBV19
D gene: NA
J gene: TRBJ2-7
CDR3 protein: CASSSSYEQYF
CDR3 DNA: TGTGCCAGTAGTTCCTCCTACGAGCAGTACTTC

clone size: NA
V gene: TRBV7-3
D gene: NA
J gene: TRBJ2-2
CDR3 protein: CASSSEPGRRTGELFF
CDR3 DNA: TGTGCCAGCAGCTCGGAACCGGGCCGACGTACCGGGGAGCTGTTTTTT

clone size: NA
V gene: TRBV5-6
D gene: NA
J gene: TRBJ2-7
CDR3 protein: CASSFQYEQYF
CDR3 DNA: TGTGCCAGCAGCTTTCAGTACGAGCAGTACTTC

clone size: once
V gene: TRBV5-1
D gene: NA
J gene: TRBJ2-2
CDR3 protein: CASSMVQYTGELFF
CDR3 DNA: TGCGCCAGCAGCATGGTGCAGTACACCGGGGAGCTGTTTTTT